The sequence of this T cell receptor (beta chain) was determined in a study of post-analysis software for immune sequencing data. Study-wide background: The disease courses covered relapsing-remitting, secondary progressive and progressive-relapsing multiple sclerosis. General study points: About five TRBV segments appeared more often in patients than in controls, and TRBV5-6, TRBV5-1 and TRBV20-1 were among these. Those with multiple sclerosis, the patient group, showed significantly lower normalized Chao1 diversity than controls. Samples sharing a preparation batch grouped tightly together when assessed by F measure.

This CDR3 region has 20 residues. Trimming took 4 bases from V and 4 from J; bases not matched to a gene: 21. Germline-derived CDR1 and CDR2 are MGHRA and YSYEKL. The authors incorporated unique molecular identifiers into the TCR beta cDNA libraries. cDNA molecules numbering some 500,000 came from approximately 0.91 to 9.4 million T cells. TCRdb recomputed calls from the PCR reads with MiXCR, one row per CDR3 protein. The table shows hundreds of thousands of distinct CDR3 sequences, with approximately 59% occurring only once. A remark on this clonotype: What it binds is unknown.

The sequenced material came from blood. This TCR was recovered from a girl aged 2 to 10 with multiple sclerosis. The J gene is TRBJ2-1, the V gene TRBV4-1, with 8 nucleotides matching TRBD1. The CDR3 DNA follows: TGCGCCAGCAGCCCCCGTTATCTAGATGATGGACAGGGAAAATACAATGAGCAGTTCTTC. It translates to CASSPRYLDDGQGKYNEQFF.